The next 25 T cell receptor beta chains were all read from a single sample in a study of blood T cells in healthy people across ages. Alongside a J-beta primer mix, a sample-barcoded 5' primer served in a second PCR lasting roughly 7 to 12 cycles. TCRdb reprocessed the 5' RACE reads with MiXCR, giving one entry per CDR3 protein. The sample has roughly 1.4 million distinct CDR3 sequences; 55% to 75% are singletons. Sequenced input: blood. These receptors were obtained from a man aged 18 to 35 in good health.

The V and J genes are TRBV6-1 and TRBJ2-6; D unclear. CDR3 length equals 17 residues. Between the trimmed V and J ends, which lost 0 bases and 0 bases, there was a span of 9 bases. CDR1 is MNHNS, CDR2 SASEGT, per germline. The CDR3 DNA follows: TGTGCCAGCAGTGAAGCCATTCGGAGCTCTGGGGCCAACGTCCTGACTTTC. Translating it yields CASSEAIRSSGANVLTF.

Concerning this clonotype: At one boundary the junction diverges from the germline segment, which might be a read error. CDR3 protein: CATSRVGLVYTETQYF. Here the CDR3 DNA reads TGTGCCACCAGCAGAGTAGGGCTGGTGTACACAGAGACGCAGTATTTT. The chain uses TRBV15 and TRBJ2-3, with D unresolved. The CDR3 has 16 residues. The V gene's germline CDR1 is LNHNV and CDR2 YYDKDF (reference sequence).

In its sample, this clonotype was seen a few times. The chain has TRBV4-3 and TRBJ2-4; D ambiguous. The CDR3 is made up of 15 amino acids. Per germline, CDR1 LGHNA and CDR2 YSLEER. V lost 1 base to trimming and J lost 5 bases, with 12 bases between them. In DNA, the CDR3 is TGCGCCAGCAGCCAAGGGTGGATCCCGGAAAACATTCAGTACTTC. It codes for CASSQGWIPENIQYF.

The chain recombines TRBV6-5 with TRBJ2-3; the match to TRBD2 covers 11 bases. This CDR3 contains 17 residues. CDR1 and CDR2 from the germline V gene are MNHEY and SVGAGI. The V and J ends lost 0 bases and 5 bases, in that order; junction bases with no gene match: 7. Written as DNA, the CDR3 is TGTGCCAGCAGTTACTCGATCACTAGCGGGGGAAAAGATACGCAGTATTTT. Its protein product is CASSYSITSGGKDTQYF.

The rearrangement uses TRBV12-3 or TRBV12-4 and TRBJ2-5; D is possibly TRBD1 (6 bases). The DNA matches TRBJ2-7 better at its end, which makes the J call doubtful. The CDR3 runs 15 residues. The CDR3 spells CASSFTGHGNDEQYF. The DNA for the CDR3 is TGTGCCAGCAGCTTTACGGGACACGGGAATGACGAGCAGTACTTC.

This chain links TRBV2 with TRBJ2-7; D gene uncertain. CDR3 length equals 15 residues. V was shortened by 3 bases and J by 2 bases, with 14 bases between the two germline ends. Germline V CDR1 and CDR2: SNHLY, FYNNEI. CDR3 coding DNA: TGTGCCAGCAGTGAGTTCGCTGACTTTGCCTACGAGCAGTACTTC. This codes for CASSEFADFAYEQYF.

This clonotype was recorded a few times. V gene TRBV6-1 combines with J gene TRBJ2-1; TRBD1 is a possible D gene (5 bases). Trimming took 6 bases from V and 7 from J, leaving 25 bases between them. CDR3 length equals 17 residues. CDR1 is MNHNS and CDR2 is SASEGT in the germline V gene. The CDR3 loop reads CASSFPTRAAHHNEQFF. CDR3 nucleotides: TGTGCCAGCAGCTTCCCAACCAGGGCCGCCCACCATAATGAGCAGTTCTTC.

This clonotype was seen a handful of times. V usage is TRBV11-2 and J usage is TRBJ2-7; 11 positions match TRBD2. J gave up 5 bases and V 5 bases, and 8 bases lay outside the gene matches. The CDR3 is made up of 15 amino acids. Germline V gene sequence: CDR1 SGHAT, CDR2 FQNNGV. The CDR3 DNA reads TGTGCCAGCAGCATCGCTAGCGGGGGGAGAAACGAGCAGTACTTC. Residues: CASSIASGGRNEQYF.

The chain combines TRBV4-1 with TRBJ2-1; no firm D call. The CDR3 runs 12 residues. Per the germline V gene, CDR1 is MGHRA and CDR2 is YSYEKL. V was pared by 4 bases and J by 8 bases, with 9 bases between. The CDR3 DNA reads TGCGCCAGCAGCCCAACAGAGCATGAGCAGTTCTTC. Protein: CASSPTEHEQFF.

This clonotype appeared a few times. The chain carries TRBV20-1 and TRBJ1-2; 12 bases match TRBD1. Germline CDR1 DFQATT, CDR2 SNEGSKA (reference sequence). This CDR3 comprises 14 residues. J was trimmed by 8 bases and V by 7 bases; bases with no gene match: 11. DNA of the CDR3: TGCAGTGAGAGGGGGACAGGGGGCGCTTGGGGCTACACCTTC. This translates into CSERGTGGAWGYTF.

The chain has TRBV27 and TRBJ2-7; 7 bases match TRBD1. The V gene end was trimmed by 2 bases and the J gene end by 2 bases; junction bases not matched to a gene: 6. This CDR3 comprises 15 residues. Germline loops: CDR1 MNHEY, CDR2 SMNVEV (reference sequence). The CDR3 here is CASSLDRQGPYEQYF. The CDR3 bases are TGTGCCAGCAGTTTAGATCGACAGGGACCCTACGAGCAGTACTTC.

J is TRBJ2-5 and V is TRBV7-9; D gene ambiguous. The CDR3 totals 12 residues. Germline CDR1 reads SEHNR; CDR2 reads FQNEAQ (reference sequence). V lost 5 bases, J lost 4 bases, and 8 bases lay in between. The CDR3 is CASSPNLETQYF. DNA for the CDR3: TGTGCCAGCAGCCCCAATTTAGAGACCCAGTACTTC.

V is TRBV6-5 and J is TRBJ2-1; 14 bases are a match to TRBD2. The CDR3 covers 16 residues. Trimming cost V 2 bases and J 6 bases; bases outside gene matches: 3. In germline, CDR1 is MNHEY, CDR2 SVGAGI. CDR3 nucleotide sequence: TGTGCCAGCAGTTACAGACTAGCGGGGGGGGGCAATGAGCAGTTCTTC. It codes for CASSYRLAGGGNEQFF.

The genes are TRBV6-2 or TRBV6-3 and TRBJ2-3; D ambiguous. The CDR3 is made up of 14 amino acids. V was pared by 5 bases and J by 2 bases, with 11 bases between. Germline V gives CDR1 MNHEY, CDR2 SVGEGT. The CDR3, as DNA: TGTGCCAGCAGTCCTCATAGGGTCACAGATACGCAGTATTTT. Residues: CASSPHRVTDTQYF.

This chain connects TRBV29-1 to TRBJ1-2; unclear D gene. Germline V gene data show CDR1 as SQVTM and CDR2 as ANQGSEA. This CDR3 spans 13 amino acids. V gave up 7 bases and J gave up 0 bases, with 12 bases separating them. DNA of the CDR3: TGCAGCGCCCTCCCCCAGGCTAACTATGGCTACACCTTC. Encoded protein: CSALPQANYGYTF.

This clonotype came up a few times. CDR3 nucleotide sequence: TGCAGCGTTGAGCGGGACTCTTACAATGAGCAGTTCTTC. This sequence encodes CSVERDSYNEQFF. This chain joins TRBV29-1 and TRBJ2-1; tentative D call: TRBD2 (6 bases). This CDR3 region has 13 residues. In germline, CDR1 is SQVTM, CDR2 ANQGSEA. V was clipped by 3 bases and J by 4 bases, with 10 bases between them.

The genes are TRBV7-2 and TRBJ2-7; no definite D call. The CDR3 is 13 amino acids. V dropped 7 bases and J dropped 0 bases, with 10 bases sitting between them. Germline V gene sequence: CDR1 SGHTA, CDR2 FQGNSA. This chain's CDR3 is CASTHMSSYEQYF. DNA for the CDR3: TGTGCCAGCACCCATATGAGCTCCTACGAGCAGTACTTC.

This rearrangement joins TRBV6-7 to TRBJ1-5, with TRBD1 identical over 8 bases. TRBV6-7 is labeled an ORF, and its function is uncertain. After removal of 7 bases from V and 0 bases from J, the junction contained 11 bases not matched to a gene. The CDR3 loop spans 17 amino acids. For the CDR3, the DNA is TGTGCCAGCACGGACAGGGATGGGGACTATAGCAATCAGCCCCAGCATTTT. Its protein product is CASTDRDGDYSNQPQHF.

The chain employs TRBV10-3 and TRBJ1-1; the D gene is possibly TRBD1 (5 bases). This CDR3 is 14 amino acids long. Germline V gives CDR1 ENHRY, CDR2 SYGVKD. Deletions cut 7 bases from V and 4 bases from J, with 16 bases between. CDR3 DNA sequence: TGTGCCATCACCATGGGACGGGAAACCACTGAAGCTTTCTTT. It specifies CAITMGRETTEAFF.

The V gene is TRBV15, the J gene TRBJ2-3; TRBD2 matches 12 bases. Germline-derived CDR1 and CDR2 are LNHNV and YYDKDF (reference sequence). Germline trimming cut 4 bases from V and 0 bases from J; bases unmatched to any gene: 5. The length of the CDR3 is 17 residues. DNA of the CDR3: TGTGCCACCAGCAAGGGACTAGCGGGCCCGAGCACAGATACGCAGTATTTT. Its protein is CATSKGLAGPSTDTQYF.

The V and J genes are TRBV28 and TRBJ2-1; D is perhaps TRBD2 (7 bases). Germline CDR1 MDHEN, CDR2 SYDVKM. The CDR3 has 15 amino acids. V dropped 6 bases and J dropped 0 bases, with 12 bases sitting between them. DNA for the CDR3: TGTGCCAGCAGGGCCGGGGGGCCCTCCTACAATGAGCAGTTCTTC. It specifies CASRAGGPSYNEQFF.

J is TRBJ2-1 and V is TRBV9; 9 bases agree with TRBD1. The V gene's germline CDR1 is SGDLS and CDR2 YYNGEE. The CDR3 extends over 15 amino acids. The trim removed 4 bases at V and 6 bases at J, leaving 8 bases unmatched. The CDR3: CASSFRDRASNEQFF. The CDR3 region has the DNA TGTGCCAGCAGCTTCCGGGACAGGGCCTCCAATGAGCAGTTCTTC.

This chain's CDR3 is CASRELAGRGTGELFF. The CDR3 DNA follows: TGTGCCAGCAGGGAACTAGCGGGGAGGGGCACCGGGGAGCTGTTTTTT. V is TRBV12-3 or TRBV12-4 and J is TRBJ2-2; TRBD2 aligns across 10 bases. CDR3 length equals 16 residues. The V and J ends lost 6 bases and 4 bases, in that order; junction bases with no gene match: 8.

The chain recombines TRBV7-9 with TRBJ2-1; 11 nucleotides match TRBD2. Judging by the DNA end, TRBJ2-7 fits better; the J call may be wrong. CDR3 length equals 14 residues. CDR1 and CDR2 (germline): SEHNR, FQNEAQ (reference sequence). The CDR3 region has the DNA TGTGCCAGCAGCCAACTAGCGGGAGCGAGTGAGCAGTACTTC. Its translation: CASSQLAGASEQYF.

This clonotype was found many times. V is TRBV27 and J is TRBJ2-3; TRBD2 matches at 8 bases. TRBJ2-5 matches the DNA end more closely, so the J call is doubtful. This CDR3 has 11 residues. Germline loops: CDR1 MNHEY, CDR2 SMNVEV (reference sequence). CDR3 sequence (DNA): TGTGCCAGCAGCCTCGGGAGGGCCCAGTACTTC. Its translation: CASSLGRAQYF.